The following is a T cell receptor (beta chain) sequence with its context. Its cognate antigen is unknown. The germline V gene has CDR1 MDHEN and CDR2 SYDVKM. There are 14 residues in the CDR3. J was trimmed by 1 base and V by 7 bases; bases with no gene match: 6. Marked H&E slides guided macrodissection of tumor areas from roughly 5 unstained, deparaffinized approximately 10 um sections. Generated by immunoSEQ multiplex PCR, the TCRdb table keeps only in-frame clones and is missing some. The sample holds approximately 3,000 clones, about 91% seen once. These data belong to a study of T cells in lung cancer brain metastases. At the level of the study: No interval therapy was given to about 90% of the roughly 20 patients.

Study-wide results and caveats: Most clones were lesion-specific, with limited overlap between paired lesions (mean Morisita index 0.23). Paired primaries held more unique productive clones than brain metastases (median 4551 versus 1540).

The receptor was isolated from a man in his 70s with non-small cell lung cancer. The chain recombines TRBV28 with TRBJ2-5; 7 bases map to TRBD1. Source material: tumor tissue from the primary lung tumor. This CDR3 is CASNGRGFQETQYF. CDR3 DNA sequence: TGTGCCAGCAACGGCAGGGGGTTCCAAGAGACCCAGTACTTC.